This TCR beta chain derives from a study of blood T cell repertoires in COVID-19. Looked up from germline, CDR1 is KGHSH and CDR2 is LQKENI. V lost 4 bases, J lost 6 bases, and 7 bases stayed unmatched. CDR3 length: 14 residues. Some clones are missing from TCRdb's copy, which holds only in-frame ones; the method was immunoSEQ multiplex PCR. The sample shows some 280,000 clones, just over 85% of them seen only once. This clone appeared once. The receptor was derived from a woman aged 25 to 39 with active or convalescent COVID-19. The V gene is TRBV18, the J gene TRBJ2-3, with 7 bases lining up with TRBD1. The sequenced sample consisted of peripheral blood. DNA of the CDR3: TGTGCCAGCTCACGGGACAGAGTGGACGATACGCAGTATTTT. Translation gives CASSRDRVDDTQYF.